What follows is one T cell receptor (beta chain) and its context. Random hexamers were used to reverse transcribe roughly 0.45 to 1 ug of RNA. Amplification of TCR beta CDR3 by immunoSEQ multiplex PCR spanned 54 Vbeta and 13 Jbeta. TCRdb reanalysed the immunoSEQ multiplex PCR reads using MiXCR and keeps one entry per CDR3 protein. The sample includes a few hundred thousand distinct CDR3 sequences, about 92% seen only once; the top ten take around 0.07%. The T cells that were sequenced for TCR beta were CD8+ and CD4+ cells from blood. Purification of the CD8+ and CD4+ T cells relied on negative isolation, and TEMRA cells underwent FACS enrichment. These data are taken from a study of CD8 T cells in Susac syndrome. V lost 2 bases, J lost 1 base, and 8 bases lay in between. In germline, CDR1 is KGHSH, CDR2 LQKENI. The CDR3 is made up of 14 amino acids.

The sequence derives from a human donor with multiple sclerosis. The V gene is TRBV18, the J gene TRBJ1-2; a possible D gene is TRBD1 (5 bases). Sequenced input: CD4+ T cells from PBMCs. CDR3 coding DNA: TGTGCCAGCTCACCAGAGGGACTTAACTATGGCTACACCTTC. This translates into CASSPEGLNYGYTF.